These T cell receptor beta chains were read from a single sample in a study of OX40 agonist ivuxolimab in advanced cancers. Repertoires were generated with immunoSEQ multiplex PCR, while TCRdb's copy carries only in-frame clones and drops some. The profile covers over 30,000 clones, with about nine tenths appearing a single time and 4% to 4.5% taken by the ten largest. The material sequenced was CD4+ or CD8+ T cells sorted from blood, taken in a trial of the OX40 agonist ivuxolimab. The source of these receptors is an adult with an advanced solid tumor such as melanoma, head and neck, liver or kidney cancer. The CDR3 runs from the conserved cysteine through the conserved F or W. Each record gives: D gene, clone size, J gene, V gene, CDR3 protein, CDR3 DNA. The D gene is left open where the match is weak. The size entry is marked missing in some rows and otherwise reads once, few, many or a size class.

d_gene: NA
abundance: once
j_gene: TRBJ1-4
v_gene: TRBV10-3
CDR3aa: CAIRGGSTNEKLFF
CDR3nt: TGTGCCATCAGGGGGGGTTCAACTAATGAAAAACTGTTTTTT

d_gene: NA
abundance: NA
j_gene: TRBJ1-1
v_gene: TRBV5-6
CDR3aa: CASSLDERTEAFF
CDR3nt: TGTGCCAGCAGCTTGGATGAGAGAACTGAAGCTTTCTTT

d_gene: NA
abundance: NA
j_gene: TRBJ2-7
v_gene: TRBV5-1
CDR3aa: CASSYSGLAEQYF
CDR3nt: TGCGCCAGCAGCTATTCGGGACTCGCCGAGCAGTACTTC

d_gene: TRBD2
abundance: NA
j_gene: TRBJ2-1
v_gene: TRBV10-2
CDR3aa: CASRGLAGGVEQFF
CDR3nt: TGCGCCAGCAGGGGACTAGCGGGAGGGGTTGAGCAGTTCTTC

d_gene: NA
abundance: once
j_gene: TRBJ2-5
v_gene: TRBV12-5
CDR3aa: CASGLSSEETQYF
CDR3nt: TGTGCTAGTGGTTTATCTAGTGAAGAGACCCAGTACTTC

d_gene: TRBD2
abundance: NA
j_gene: TRBJ2-1
v_gene: TRBV6-8
CDR3aa: CASSYGAGGHNEQFF
CDR3nt: TGTGCCAGCAGTTATGGAGCGGGGGGACACAATGAGCAGTTCTTC

d_gene: TRBD1
abundance: NA
j_gene: TRBJ1-4
v_gene: TRBV7-2
CDR3aa: CASSQGGTNEKLFF
CDR3nt: TGTGCCAGCAGCCAGGGGGGAACTAATGAAAAACTGTTTTTT

d_gene: NA
abundance: NA
j_gene: TRBJ2-5
v_gene: TRBV7-2
CDR3aa: CASSLRLGDFMEQYF
CDR3nt: TGTGCCAGCAGCTTAAGACTAGGTGATTTTATGGAGCAGTACTTC

d_gene: NA
abundance: once
j_gene: TRBJ2-1
v_gene: TRBV5-4
CDR3aa: CASSSGLTLSYNEQFF
CDR3nt: TGTGCCAGCAGCTCCGGACTTACCCTCTCCTACAATGAGCAGTTCTTC

d_gene: NA
abundance: NA
j_gene: TRBJ1-3
v_gene: TRBV7-2
CDR3aa: CASSLGAGNTIYF
CDR3nt: TGTGCCAGCAGCTTAGGTGCTGGAAACACCATATATTTT

d_gene: NA
abundance: NA
j_gene: TRBJ2-4
v_gene: TRBV19
CDR3aa: CASSRSQGQNIQYF
CDR3nt: TGTGCCAGTAGTAGGTCCCAGGGCCAAAACATTCAGTACTTC

d_gene: NA
abundance: NA
j_gene: TRBJ1-2
v_gene: TRBV2
CDR3aa: CASSEVVVGGYTF
CDR3nt: TGTGCCAGCAGTGAAGTGGTAGTGGGTGGCTACACCTTC

d_gene: TRBD1
abundance: NA
j_gene: TRBJ1-2
v_gene: TRBV27
CDR3aa: CASSQTTGGAGYTF
CDR3nt: TGTGCCAGCAGTCAGACGACAGGGGGGGCTGGCTACACCTTC

d_gene: TRBD2
abundance: once
j_gene: TRBJ2-5
v_gene: TRBV28
CDR3aa: CASSLAGGSFQETQYF
CDR3nt: TGTGCCAGCAGTTTAGCGGGGGGTAGTTTCCAAGAGACCCAGTACTTC

d_gene: NA
abundance: NA
j_gene: TRBJ2-7
v_gene: TRBV2
CDR3aa: CASSELLFGSYEQYF
CDR3nt: TGTGCCAGCAGTGAACTCCTATTTGGCTCCTACGAGCAGTACTTC

d_gene: NA
abundance: NA
j_gene: TRBJ1-5
v_gene: TRBV5-1
CDR3aa: CASSSPNQPQHF
CDR3nt: TGCGCCAGCAGCTCGCCGAATCAGCCCCAGCATTTT

d_gene: NA
abundance: once
j_gene: TRBJ2-3
v_gene: TRBV7-6
CDR3aa: CASSLALSTDTQYF
CDR3nt: TGTGCCAGCAGCTTAGCACTTAGCACAGATACGCAGTATTTT

d_gene: NA
abundance: NA
j_gene: TRBJ2-2
v_gene: TRBV10-3
CDR3aa: CAISESAGAKNTGELFF
CDR3nt: TGTGCCATCAGTGAGTCTGCGGGGGCCAAGAACACCGGGGAGCTGTTTTTT

d_gene: TRBD2
abundance: NA
j_gene: TRBJ2-2
v_gene: TRBV30
CDR3aa: CAWSVRPAGGLGELFF
CDR3nt: TGTGCCTGGAGTGTACGTCCAGCGGGGGGTCTCGGGGAGCTGTTTTTT

d_gene: TRBD1
abundance: NA
j_gene: TRBJ2-7
v_gene: TRBV5-6
CDR3aa: CASRAGTGLYEQYF
CDR3nt: TGTGCCAGCAGGGCCGGGACAGGCCTCTACGAGCAGTACTTC

d_gene: NA
abundance: NA
j_gene: TRBJ1-4
v_gene: TRBV18
CDR3aa: CASSPEQGSDEKLFF
CDR3nt: TGTGCCAGCTCACCAGAGCAGGGGAGCGATGAAAAACTGTTTTTT

d_gene: NA
abundance: NA
j_gene: TRBJ2-3
v_gene: TRBV7-2
CDR3aa: CASSPVGYGVGDTQYF
CDR3nt: TGTGCCAGCAGCCCCGTAGGCTATGGGGTGGGAGATACGCAGTATTTT

d_gene: NA
abundance: NA
j_gene: TRBJ1-5
v_gene: TRBV10-1
CDR3aa: CASSREINQPQHF
CDR3nt: TGCGCCAGCAGTCGGGAGATCAATCAGCCCCAGCATTTT

d_gene: NA
abundance: NA
j_gene: TRBJ1-1
v_gene: TRBV6-6
CDR3aa: CASSYSVMNTEAFF
CDR3nt: TGTGCCAGCAGTTACTCGGTAATGAACACTGAAGCTTTCTTT

d_gene: NA
abundance: NA
j_gene: TRBJ2-7
v_gene: TRBV6-5
CDR3aa: CASSYSIWDTSQGQYF
CDR3nt: TGTGCCAGCAGTTACTCGATCTGGGACACCAGCCAGGGGCAGTACTTC

d_gene: NA
abundance: NA
j_gene: TRBJ2-7
v_gene: TRBV12-5
CDR3aa: CASGLSNSYEQYF
CDR3nt: TGTGCTAGTGGTTTGTCGAACTCCTACGAGCAGTACTTC

d_gene: TRBD2
abundance: NA
j_gene: TRBJ2-2
v_gene: TRBV5-1
CDR3aa: CASSLTSGSAQTGELFF
CDR3nt: TGCGCCAGCAGCTTGACTAGCGGGAGCGCTCAAACCGGGGAGCTGTTTTTT

d_gene: NA
abundance: NA
j_gene: TRBJ1-2
v_gene: TRBV5-5
CDR3aa: CASSLSTDGDGYTF
CDR3nt: TGTGCCAGCAGCTTGTCAACGGACGGGGATGGCTACACCTTC

d_gene: NA
abundance: once
j_gene: TRBJ2-3
v_gene: TRBV11-1
CDR3aa: CASSWAKGHGDTQYF
CDR3nt: TGTGCCAGCAGCTGGGCGAAAGGGCACGGAGATACGCAGTATTTT

d_gene: NA
abundance: NA
j_gene: TRBJ1-1
v_gene: TRBV7-9
CDR3aa: CASSLKDRNEAFF
CDR3nt: TGTGCCAGCAGCTTAAAGGACAGAAATGAAGCTTTCTTT

d_gene: NA
abundance: NA
j_gene: TRBJ2-2
v_gene: TRBV19
CDR3aa: CASRRNTGELFF
CDR3nt: TGTGCCAGTAGAAGAAACACCGGGGAGCTGTTTTTT

d_gene: NA
abundance: NA
j_gene: TRBJ2-7
v_gene: TRBV5-5
CDR3aa: CASSLQGAYEQYF
CDR3nt: TGTGCCAGCAGCTTACAGGGAGCGTACGAGCAGTACTTC

d_gene: TRBD1
abundance: NA
j_gene: TRBJ1-3
v_gene: TRBV19
CDR3aa: CASARRAGGGGNTIYF
CDR3nt: TGTGCCAGTGCGCGGAGGGCAGGGGGCGGTGGAAACACCATATATTTT

d_gene: NA
abundance: NA
j_gene: TRBJ2-7
v_gene: TRBV7-9
CDR3aa: CASSLALGTYEQYF
CDR3nt: TGTGCCAGCAGCTTAGCGCTCGGGACCTACGAGCAGTACTTC

d_gene: TRBD1
abundance: NA
j_gene: TRBJ2-1
v_gene: TRBV29-1
CDR3aa: CSVEGPGQPNEQFF
CDR3nt: TGCAGCGTTGAAGGGCCGGGACAGCCTAATGAGCAGTTCTTC

d_gene: TRBD2
abundance: NA
j_gene: TRBJ2-3
v_gene: TRBV19
CDR3aa: CASSFGLAGLSTDTQYF
CDR3nt: TGTGCCAGTAGTTTCGGACTAGCGGGTTTAAGCACAGATACGCAGTATTTT

d_gene: NA
abundance: NA
j_gene: TRBJ1-5
v_gene: TRBV28
CDR3aa: CASSREEGSGRGNQPQHF
CDR3nt: TGTGCCAGCAGTCGCGAAGAAGGGTCGGGAAGGGGCAATCAGCCCCAGCATTTT

d_gene: TRBD2
abundance: NA
j_gene: TRBJ2-1
v_gene: TRBV29-1
CDR3aa: CSAIAPGAGGWYNEQFF
CDR3nt: TGCAGCGCCATTGCCCCCGGAGCGGGGGGTTGGTACAATGAGCAGTTCTTC

d_gene: TRBD1
abundance: NA
j_gene: TRBJ1-1
v_gene: TRBV30
CDR3aa: CAWSARGRVTEAFF
CDR3nt: TGTGCCTGGAGTGCTAGGGGGCGAGTTACTGAAGCTTTCTTT

d_gene: NA
abundance: NA
j_gene: TRBJ1-3
v_gene: TRBV29-1
CDR3aa: CSVTLGGSGNTIYF
CDR3nt: TGCAGCGTGACACTCGGCGGGTCCGGAAACACCATATATTTT

d_gene: TRBD2
abundance: NA
j_gene: TRBJ2-5
v_gene: TRBV14
CDR3aa: CASSPASGSRETQYF
CDR3nt: TGTGCCAGCAGCCCTGCTAGCGGGAGTAGGGAGACCCAGTACTTC

d_gene: NA
abundance: NA
j_gene: TRBJ1-2
v_gene: TRBV28
CDR3aa: CASNRANYGYTF
CDR3nt: TGTGCCAGCAACAGAGCTAACTATGGCTACACCTTC

d_gene: TRBD1
abundance: NA
j_gene: TRBJ2-7
v_gene: TRBV19
CDR3aa: CASSIAGTGLNEQYF
CDR3nt: TGTGCCAGTAGTATAGCTGGGACAGGACTGAACGAGCAGTACTTC

d_gene: NA
abundance: NA
j_gene: TRBJ2-7
v_gene: TRBV30
CDR3aa: CAWSPGPGFYEQYF
CDR3nt: TGTGCCTGGAGTCCTGGGCCAGGGTTCTACGAGCAGTACTTC

d_gene: TRBD1
abundance: NA
j_gene: TRBJ1-1
v_gene: TRBV4-3
CDR3aa: CASSQTGGPRETEAFF
CDR3nt: TGCGCCAGCAGCCAGACAGGGGGGCCTCGGGAGACTGAAGCTTTCTTT

d_gene: TRBD2
abundance: NA
j_gene: TRBJ2-3
v_gene: TRBV10-2
CDR3aa: CASSGASGALRTDTQYF
CDR3nt: TGCGCCAGCAGTGGTGCTAGCGGGGCCCTTCGCACAGATACGCAGTATTTT